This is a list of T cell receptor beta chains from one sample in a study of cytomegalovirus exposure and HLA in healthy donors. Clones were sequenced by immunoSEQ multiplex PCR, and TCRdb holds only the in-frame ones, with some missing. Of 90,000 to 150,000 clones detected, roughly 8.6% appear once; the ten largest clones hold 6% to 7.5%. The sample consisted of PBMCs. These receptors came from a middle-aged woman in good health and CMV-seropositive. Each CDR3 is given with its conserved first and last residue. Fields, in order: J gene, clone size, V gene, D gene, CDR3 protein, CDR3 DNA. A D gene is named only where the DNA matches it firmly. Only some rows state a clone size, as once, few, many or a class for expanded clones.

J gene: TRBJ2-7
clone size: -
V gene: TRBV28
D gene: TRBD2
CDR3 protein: CASSALGGLSYEQYF
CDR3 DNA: TGTGCCAGCAGTGCCCTGGGGGGGTTATCCTACGAGCAGTACTTC

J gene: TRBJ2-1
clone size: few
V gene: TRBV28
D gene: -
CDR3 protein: CASSFSDTDLYNEQFF
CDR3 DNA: TGTGCCAGCAGTTTCTCGGACACAGACCTATACAATGAGCAGTTCTTC

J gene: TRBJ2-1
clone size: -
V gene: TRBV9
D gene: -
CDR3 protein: CASSVEVGASYNEQFF
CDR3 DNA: TGTGCCAGCAGCGTAGAAGTAGGGGCCTCCTACAATGAGCAGTTCTTC

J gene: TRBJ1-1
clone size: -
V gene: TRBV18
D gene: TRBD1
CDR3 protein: CASSPGQGRAEAFF
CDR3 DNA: TGTGCCAGCTCACCTGGACAGGGAAGGGCTGAAGCTTTCTTT

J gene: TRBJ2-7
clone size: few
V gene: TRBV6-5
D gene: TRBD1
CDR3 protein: CASSKDRAGEQYF
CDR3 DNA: TGTGCCAGCAGTAAAGACAGGGCGGGTGAGCAGTACTTC

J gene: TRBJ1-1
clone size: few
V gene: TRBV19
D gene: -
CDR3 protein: CASTSFRGGNTEAFF
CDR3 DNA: TGTGCCAGTACCTCATTCCGCGGGGGGAACACTGAAGCTTTCTTT

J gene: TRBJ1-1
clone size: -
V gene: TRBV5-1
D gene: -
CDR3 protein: CASSPTGLNTEAFF
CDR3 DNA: TGCGCCAGCAGCCCGACAGGACTGAACACTGAAGCTTTCTTT

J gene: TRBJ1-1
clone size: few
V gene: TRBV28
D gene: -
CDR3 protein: CASSLPGRSDAFF
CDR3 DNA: TGTGCCAGCAGCCTCCCGGGAAGATCGGACGCTTTCTTT

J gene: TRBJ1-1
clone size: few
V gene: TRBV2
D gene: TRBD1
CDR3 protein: CASGDREAFF
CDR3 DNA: TGTGCCAGCGGAGACAGGGAGGCTTTCTTT

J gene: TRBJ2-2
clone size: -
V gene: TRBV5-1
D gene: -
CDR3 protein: CASSKREVGELFF
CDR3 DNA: TGCGCCAGCAGCAAGAGGGAGGTCGGGGAGCTGTTTTTT